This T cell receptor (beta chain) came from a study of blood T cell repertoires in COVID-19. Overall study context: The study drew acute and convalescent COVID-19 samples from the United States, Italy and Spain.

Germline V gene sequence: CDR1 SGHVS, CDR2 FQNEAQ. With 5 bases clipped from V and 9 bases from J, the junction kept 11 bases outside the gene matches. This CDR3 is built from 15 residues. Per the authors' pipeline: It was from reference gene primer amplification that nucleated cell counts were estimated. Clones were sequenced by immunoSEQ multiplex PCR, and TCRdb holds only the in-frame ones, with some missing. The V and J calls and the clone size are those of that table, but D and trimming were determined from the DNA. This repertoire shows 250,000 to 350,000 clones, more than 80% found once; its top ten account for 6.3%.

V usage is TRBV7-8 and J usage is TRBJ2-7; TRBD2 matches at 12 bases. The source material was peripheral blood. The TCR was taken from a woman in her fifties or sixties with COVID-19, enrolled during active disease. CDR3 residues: CASSPDPTSGRRQYF. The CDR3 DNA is TGTGCCAGCAGCCCCGATCCGACTAGCGGGAGAAGGCAGTACTTC.